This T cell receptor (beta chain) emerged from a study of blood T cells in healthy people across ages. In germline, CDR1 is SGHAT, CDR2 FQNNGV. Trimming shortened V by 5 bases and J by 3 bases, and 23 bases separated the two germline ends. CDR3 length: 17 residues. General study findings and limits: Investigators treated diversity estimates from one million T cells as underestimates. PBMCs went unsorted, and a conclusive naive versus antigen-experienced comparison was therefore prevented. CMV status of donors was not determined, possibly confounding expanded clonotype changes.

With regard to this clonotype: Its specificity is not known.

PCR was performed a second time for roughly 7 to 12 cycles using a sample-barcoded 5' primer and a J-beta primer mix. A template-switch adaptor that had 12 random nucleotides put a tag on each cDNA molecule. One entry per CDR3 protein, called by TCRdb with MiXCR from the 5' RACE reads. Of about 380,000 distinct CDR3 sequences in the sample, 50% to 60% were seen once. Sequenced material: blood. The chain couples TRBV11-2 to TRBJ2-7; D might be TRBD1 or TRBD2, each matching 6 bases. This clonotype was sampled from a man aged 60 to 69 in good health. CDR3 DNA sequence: TGTGCCAGCAGCCCCCGGAGAGGAGGGGGAAACCTCTACGAGCAGTACTTC. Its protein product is CASSPRRGGGNLYEQYF.